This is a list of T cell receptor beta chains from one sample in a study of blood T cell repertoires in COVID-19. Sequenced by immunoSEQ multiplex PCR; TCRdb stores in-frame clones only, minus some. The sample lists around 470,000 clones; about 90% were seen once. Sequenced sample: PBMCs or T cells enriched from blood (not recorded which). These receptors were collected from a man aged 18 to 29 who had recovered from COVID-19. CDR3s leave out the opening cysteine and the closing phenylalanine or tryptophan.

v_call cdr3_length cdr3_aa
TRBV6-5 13 ASRSRGTAANGYT
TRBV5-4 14 ASSFGLAPVTGELF
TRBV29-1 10 SALGRADEQY
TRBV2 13 ASSEMGIQGNTIY
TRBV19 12 ASKDRGRNSPLH
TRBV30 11 AWSVLTYNEQF
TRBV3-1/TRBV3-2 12 ASSHGYSGNTIY
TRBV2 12 ASTWERYYNEQF
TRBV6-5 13 ASSYTSGGANEQF
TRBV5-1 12 ASSRGTGRYEQY
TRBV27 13 ASSLLGSRGSEQY
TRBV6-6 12 ASSFNRVNYGYT
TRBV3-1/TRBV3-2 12 ASSQEPGRYGYT
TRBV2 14 ASSWKLDILTYEQY
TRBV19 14 ASSISAYRGSGELF
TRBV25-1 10 ASQEGGYGYT
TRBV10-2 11 ASTRGEGNGYT
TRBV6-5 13 ASSPQTVASRKAF
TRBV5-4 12 ASSTGGYTGELF
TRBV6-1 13 ASSEVGAVDEKLF
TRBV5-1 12 ASSPGDSNQPQH
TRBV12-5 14 ASGLSKLAGSDEQY
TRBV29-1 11 SVRQGANEKLF
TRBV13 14 ASSSYRGGDTDTQY
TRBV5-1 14 ASSYLGEVSGNTIY
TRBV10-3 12 AISTGRREDEQY
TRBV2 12 ASSPGQGSGEQY
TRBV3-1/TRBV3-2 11 ASSQEGRDEQF
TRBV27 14 ASSFIAGGPHNEQF
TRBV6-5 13 ASRDSVATNEKLF
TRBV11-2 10 ASSPGGTEAF
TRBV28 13 ASSLSSGGGNTIY
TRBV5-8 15 ASSPPTGTTSYNEQF
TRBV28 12 ASTLPHQGGKLF
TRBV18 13 ASSPVQGGGETQY
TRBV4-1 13 ASSRAVMVPYEQY
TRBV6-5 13 ASSKAGSSYNEQF
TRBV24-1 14 ATSDFGLAGLNEQF
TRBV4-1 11 ASRNPQGGEQY
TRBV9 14 ASSDPRDEPNYGYT
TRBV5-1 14 ASSLQPGQGVGELF